Listed here are 9 T cell receptor beta chains from one sample, sequenced in a study of T cell responses to AZD1222 COVID-19 vaccine (dated by TCRdb to the early 2020s). The meaning of the sample's time point label: baseline before first vaccination. The library was obtained by the immunoSEQ multiplex PCR assay. This immuneACCESS table, as held by TCRdb, lists in-frame sequences with V and J called but not all clones. Of the missing ones, under half trace to an unresolved V gene in checked studies; the others have no known cause. This sample gives some 140,000 clones in total; approximately 93% of them show up just once. The ten largest clonotypes hold more than 2.5% of the sample. Sample: peripheral blood, taken on day 0 of AZD1222 vaccination. All receptors derive from an adult in good health.

This chain joins TRBV7-2 and TRBJ2-3; D ambiguous. This CDR3 has 14 amino acids. Deletions cut 2 bases from V and 3 bases from J, with 9 bases between. Germline V gene lookup returns CDR1 SGHTA and CDR2 FQGNSA. The CDR3 coding sequence is TGTGCCAGCAGCTTAAGTCGGGCAACAGATACGCAGTATTTT. It translates to CASSLSRATDTQYF.

The CDR3 sequence: CASSYFRPLEGNYGYTF. DNA of the CDR3: TGTGCCAGCAGTTACTTTCGACCCCTTGAAGGGAACTATGGCTACACCTTC. V usage is TRBV6-2 or TRBV6-3 and J usage is TRBJ1-2; D remains ambiguous. The germline V gene has CDR1 MNHEY and CDR2 SVGEGT. Trimming took off 1 base at V and 2 bases at J, with 17 bases between the two ends. There are 17 residues in the CDR3.

With respect to this clone: A read error may produce the germline difference seen at one junction end. V gene TRBV6-1 combines with J gene TRBJ1-1; D not certain. Germline CDR1 and CDR2: MNHNS and SASEGT. The CDR3 extends over 13 amino acids. CDR3 sequence reads: CASREGLNTEAFF. DNA for the CDR3: TGTGCCAGCCGTGAGGGCTTGAACACTGAAGCTTTCTTT.

The chain employs TRBV9 and TRBJ1-1; the D gene is possibly TRBD1 (6 bases). Deletions cut 3 bases from V and 4 bases from J, with 16 bases between. This CDR3 comprises 15 residues. Germline lookup yields CDR1 SGDLS and CDR2 YYNGEE. Written as DNA, the CDR3 is TGTGCCAGCAGCGCTAAAGGGGGGATCGGCACTGAAGCTTTCTTT. It yields the protein CASSAKGGIGTEAFF.

J is TRBJ2-2 and V is TRBV15, with 11 positions matching TRBD1. CDR1 and CDR2 (germline): LNHNV, YYDKDF (reference sequence). The J segment lost 2 bases and the V segment lost 3 bases, leaving 2 bases of the junction unmatched. This CDR3 spans 16 amino acids. The CDR3, as DNA: TGTGCCACCAGCAGGGGGACAGGGGGAAACACCGGGGAGCTGTTTTTT. This gives the protein CATSRGTGGNTGELFF. Looking up the rest from reference TRBV15 and TRBJ2-2 gives the full variable domain: DAMVIQNPRYQVTQFGKPVTLSCSQTLNHNVMYWYQQKSSQAPKLLFHYYDKDFNNEADTPDNFQSRRPNTSFCFLDIRSPGLGDTAMYLCATSRGTGGNTGELFFGEGSRLTVL.

V gene TRBV7-9 combines with J gene TRBJ2-3; no clear D. V was clipped by 8 bases and J by 0 bases, with 15 bases between them. The CDR3 has 15 amino acids. The V gene's germline CDR1 is SEHNR and CDR2 FQNEAQ (reference sequence). The CDR3 sequence is CASGPLGVSTDTQYF. The CDR3 bases are TGTGCCAGCGGCCCCCTTGGGGTTAGCACAGATACGCAGTATTTT.

This chain links TRBV5-1 with TRBJ1-2; D unclear. With 3 bases removed from V and 0 bases from J, the gap between germline ends came to 9 bases. The germline V gene has CDR1 SGHRS and CDR2 YFSETQ. The CDR3 is 14 amino acids. The chain's CDR3 is CASSSLSSNYGYTF. The CDR3 region has the DNA TGCGCCAGCAGCTCCCTGTCTTCTAACTATGGCTACACCTTC. The full variable domain, its missing parts supplied by reference TRBV5-1 and TRBJ1-2, is KAGVTQTPRYLIKTRGQQVTLSCSPISGHRSVSWYQQTPGQGLQFLFEYFSETQRNKGNFPGRFSGRQFSNSRSEMNVSTLELGDSALYLCASSSLSSNYGYTFGSGTRLTVV.

The rearrangement links TRBV28 to TRBJ2-4, with 7 nucleotides matching TRBD1. This CDR3 is built from 13 residues. Trimming at V came to 5 bases and at J to 9 bases, leaving 7 bases not matched to a gene. Germline CDR1 reads MDHEN; CDR2 reads SYDVKM. The CDR3 loop is CASSIHRGRIQYF. The CDR3 DNA reads as TGTGCCAGCAGTATCCACAGGGGCCGCATTCAGTACTTC.

V usage is TRBV27 and J usage is TRBJ2-1; D perhaps matches TRBD2 (6 bases). With 2 bases removed from V and 3 bases from J, the gap between germline ends came to 11 bases. The CDR3 is 15 residues long. Per germline, CDR1 MNHEY and CDR2 SMNVEV (reference sequence). The DNA for the CDR3 is TGTGCCAGCAGTTTAGGGAGGAAGAGCTACAATGAGCAGTTCTTC. Protein: CASSLGRKSYNEQFF.